This T cell receptor (beta chain) is drawn from a study of a mutant IDH1 vaccine in newly diagnosed glioma. TCRdb keeps only in-frame clones here, not all; method: immunoSEQ multiplex PCR. The sample holds over 75,000 clones, about four fifths seen once. Time point defined: baseline, week 1 (first vaccination visit). Treatment here: pre-vaccination baseline after standard-of-care therapy. This clone was counted a few times. As yet, its antigen is unknown. The trim removed 6 bases at V and 2 bases at J, leaving 3 bases unmatched. Germline assignment: CDR1 SQVTM and CDR2 ANQGSEA. This CDR3 comprises 12 residues. Whole-study findings and limits: Vaccination induced immune responses in around 93% of patients.

The sample in question was PBMCs, obtained from a glioma patient treated with radiotherapy, temozolomide or both. The chain uses TRBV29-1 and TRBJ1-1; TRBD1 agrees at 7 bases. This clonotype was sampled from a man in his forties or fifties with glioma. The chain's CDR3 is CSVGQANTEAFF. DNA for the CDR3: TGCAGCGTCGGACAGGCTAACACTGAAGCTTTCTTT.